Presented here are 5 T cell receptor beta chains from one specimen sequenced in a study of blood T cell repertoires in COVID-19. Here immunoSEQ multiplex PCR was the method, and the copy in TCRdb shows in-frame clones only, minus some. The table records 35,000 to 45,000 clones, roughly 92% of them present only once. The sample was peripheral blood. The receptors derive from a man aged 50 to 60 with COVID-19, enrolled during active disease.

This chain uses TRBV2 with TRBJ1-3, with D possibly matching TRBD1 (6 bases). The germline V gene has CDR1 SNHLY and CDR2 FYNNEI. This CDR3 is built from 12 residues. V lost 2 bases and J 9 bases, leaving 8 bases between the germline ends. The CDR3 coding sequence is TGTGCCAGCAGTGAAACAGGGCTCACCATATATTTT. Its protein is CASSETGLTIYF.

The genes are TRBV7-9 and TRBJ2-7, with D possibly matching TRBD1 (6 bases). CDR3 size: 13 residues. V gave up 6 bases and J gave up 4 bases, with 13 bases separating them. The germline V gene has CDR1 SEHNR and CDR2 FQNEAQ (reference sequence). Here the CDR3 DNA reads TGTGCCAGCAGACAGGACAGACCTTACGAGCAGTACTTC. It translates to CASRQDRPYEQYF.

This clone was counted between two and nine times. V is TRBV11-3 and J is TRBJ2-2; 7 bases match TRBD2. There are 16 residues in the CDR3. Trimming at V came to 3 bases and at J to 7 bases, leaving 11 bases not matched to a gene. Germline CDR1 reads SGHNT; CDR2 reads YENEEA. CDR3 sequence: CASSFRSAGVGGELFF. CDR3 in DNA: TGTGCCAGCAGCTTCCGCAGTGCGGGAGTCGGCGGGGAGCTGTTTTTT.

CDR3 amino acids: CASSGTAYNSPLHF. CDR3 in DNA: TGTGCCAGCTCCGGGACAGCTTATAATTCACCCCTCCACTTT. The chain combines TRBV18 with TRBJ1-6, with TRBD1 identical over 7 bases. The length of the CDR3 is 14 residues. The ends lost 6 bases at V and 4 bases at J; junction bases unmatched: 3. In germline, CDR1 is KGHSH, CDR2 LQKENI.

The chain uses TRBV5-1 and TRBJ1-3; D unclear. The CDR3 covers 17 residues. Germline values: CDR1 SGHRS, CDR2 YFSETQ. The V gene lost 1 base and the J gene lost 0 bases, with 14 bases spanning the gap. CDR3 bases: TGCGCCAGCAGCTTGCAGTTGGGAGGCCTCTCTGGAAACACCATATATTTT. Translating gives CASSLQLGGLSGNTIYF.